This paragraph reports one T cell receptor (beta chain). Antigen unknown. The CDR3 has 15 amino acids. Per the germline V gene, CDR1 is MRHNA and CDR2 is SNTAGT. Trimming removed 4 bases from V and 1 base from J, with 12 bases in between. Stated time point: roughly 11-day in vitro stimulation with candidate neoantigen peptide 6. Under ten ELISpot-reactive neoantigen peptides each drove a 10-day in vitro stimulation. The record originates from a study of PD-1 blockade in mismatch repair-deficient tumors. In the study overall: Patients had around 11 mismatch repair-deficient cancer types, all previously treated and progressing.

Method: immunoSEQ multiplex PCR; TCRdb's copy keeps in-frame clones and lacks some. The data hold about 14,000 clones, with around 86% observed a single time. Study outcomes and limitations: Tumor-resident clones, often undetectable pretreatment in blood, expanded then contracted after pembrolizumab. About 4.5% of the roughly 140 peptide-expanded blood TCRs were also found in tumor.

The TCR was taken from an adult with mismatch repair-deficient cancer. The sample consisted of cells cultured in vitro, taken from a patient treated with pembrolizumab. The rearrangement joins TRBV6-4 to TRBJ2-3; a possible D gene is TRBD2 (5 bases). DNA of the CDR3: TGTGCCAGCAGTGCGGGCGCGGGTGGCACAGATACGCAGTATTTT. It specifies CASSAGAGGTDTQYF.